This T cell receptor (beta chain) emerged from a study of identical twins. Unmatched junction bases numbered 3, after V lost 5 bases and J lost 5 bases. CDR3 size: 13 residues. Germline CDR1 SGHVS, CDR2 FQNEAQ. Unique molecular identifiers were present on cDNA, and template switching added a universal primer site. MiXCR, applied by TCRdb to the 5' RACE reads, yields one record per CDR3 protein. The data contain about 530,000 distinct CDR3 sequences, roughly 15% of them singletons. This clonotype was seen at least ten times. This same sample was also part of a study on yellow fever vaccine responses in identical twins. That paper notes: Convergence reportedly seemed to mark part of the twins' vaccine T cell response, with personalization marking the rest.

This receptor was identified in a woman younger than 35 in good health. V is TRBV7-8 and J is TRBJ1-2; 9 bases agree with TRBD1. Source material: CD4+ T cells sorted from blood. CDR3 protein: CASSADRGYGYTF. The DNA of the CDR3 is TGTGCCAGCAGCGCGGACAGGGGATATGGCTACACCTTC.